Below, one TCR beta chain is given with its context. There is no known antigen for this receptor. Per-base quality was not reported, and no clone a single base away is much larger than it. The germline V and J ends show losses of 5 bases and 9 bases respectively, and no gene match explains 10 bases of the junction. The CDR3 holds 14 amino acids from the cysteine to the phenylalanine. Only CDR3 DNA is held: 42 bases, read in frame from base 1. Taken from the germline V gene, the CDR1 and CDR2 loops are MDHEN and SYDVKM. This entry is derived from a study of shared clonotypes between healthy human individuals (TCRdb year 2020). In terms of the full investigation: The cohort included three men and a couple of women between 18 and 49 years of age. For each donor, CD4 naive and CD4 memory were each run on three plates, CD8 naive on two plates, and CD8 memory on one plate. The study deeply sequenced blood TCR repertoires of five healthy adults to estimate repertoire size and the extent of clonotype sharing between individuals. To increase sequencing depth and limit assay-specific biases, TCR repertoire library preparation and sequencing were carried out by different laboratories using diverse techniques. Between about 0.94 and 8.9 billion PBMCs per donor were obtained by leukapheresis. Beyond this particular receptor, the publication reports: Compared with non-shared clonotypes, the clonotypes found in all four sorted-subset donors had higher generation probabilities. Because the study included only a small number of donors, the genetic and exposure-history diversity represented was limited. Based on pairwise subsampling, the degree of clonotype sharing among donors was expected to be affected by sequencing depth. Sampling was restricted to blood, and TCR repertoires in tissues likely differ from the TCR repertoires found in blood. Even with the large sequencing depth, rarefaction of the sorted-subset datasets indicated that sequencing was incomplete. Roughly 5% of naive CD4, roughly 3.6% of naive CD8, roughly 2.5% of memory CD4, and roughly 0.4% of memory CD8 clonotypes were shared across a few donors. Larger estimated clonotype richness was generally found for naive subsets than for memory subsets.

The donors were healthy, HIV-negative adults who had no recently reported acute infections or vaccinations. Every donor was a Caucasian adult living in Nashville, Tennessee, USA. CD8 memory samples combined magnetically selected CD45RO+ cells with CCR7-negative CD45RA+ effector memory (TemRA) cells. Blood was obtained by leukapheresis, after which PBMCs were separated by Ficoll-Histopaque density gradient centrifugation and cryopreserved in liquid nitrogen vapor phase. Analytical flow cytometry was used to check the purity and quantity of every magnetically sorted T cell population. From each sorted fraction, genomic DNA was isolated and quantified by UV absorbance on a Nanodrop 2000c. Using the deep immunoSEQ assay, TCR CDR3 regions were amplified from genomic DNA by multiplex PCR. For each cell subset, the extracted genomic DNA was distributed evenly across all wells of several immunoSEQ 96-well plates, and each plate served as one replicate. For sorted subsets, roughly 200 ng genomic DNA, equal to about 30,000 T cell genomes, was loaded into each replicate PCR. Purified libraries were measured with a Qubit 3.0 fluorometer, size-checked on a Bioanalyzer 2100, and measured again with the KAPA Library Quantification kit. A separate single-read 150-cycle Illumina NextSeq 550 flow cell was used to sequence each immunoSEQ 96-well plate. The original methods were these. Because the immunoSEQ output included only junctional sequences and no quality scores, the filtering could not be the same as the filtering used for full-length reads. To assign V/J genes and CDR3, sequences were annotated against IMGT germline references using PyIR, a Python wrapper for IgBLAST v1.9. Reads were filtered out if the reads had weak V/J assignments (E-value above 1e-6), no CDR3, stop codons, out-of-frame junctions, or ambiguous translated residues. A V3J clonotype was defined by an identical inferred V gene, J gene, and CDR3 amino acid sequence. The percentage overlap between two repertoires was calculated by dividing the number of shared unique clonotypes by the size of the smaller repertoire. RTK rarefaction, the Chao1 estimator, and Recon v2.1 estimates of unobserved clonotypes were used to assess repertoire richness. Generation probabilities were computed with OLGA for all TCRbeta clonotypes obtained by the gDNA method from several donors. What TCRdb holds here is the immuneACCESS table cut down to in-frame rearrangements. Part of the clones is not present; checked against another copy, under half of the missing clones reflect an unresolved V gene, and the others are unexplained. V and J calls and clone size follow that table, whereas D and trimming were derived from the DNA. For this sample the table gives roughly 400,000 clones, of which 96% were detected only once. 0.32% of the sample rests with the top ten.

The chain links TRBV28 with TRBJ2-7; TRBD2 agrees with 10 junctional bases. Sequenced: memory CD8+ T cells sorted from blood. The sample's cell subset or site label is to be understood as: CD45RO+ cells pooled with CCR7-negative TemRA cells. This receptor was taken from a man younger than 45 in good health. The nucleotides read TGTGCCAGCAGTCCCCTACTAGCGGGATCCGGGCAGTACTTC. Translated, this is CASSPLLAGSGQYF.